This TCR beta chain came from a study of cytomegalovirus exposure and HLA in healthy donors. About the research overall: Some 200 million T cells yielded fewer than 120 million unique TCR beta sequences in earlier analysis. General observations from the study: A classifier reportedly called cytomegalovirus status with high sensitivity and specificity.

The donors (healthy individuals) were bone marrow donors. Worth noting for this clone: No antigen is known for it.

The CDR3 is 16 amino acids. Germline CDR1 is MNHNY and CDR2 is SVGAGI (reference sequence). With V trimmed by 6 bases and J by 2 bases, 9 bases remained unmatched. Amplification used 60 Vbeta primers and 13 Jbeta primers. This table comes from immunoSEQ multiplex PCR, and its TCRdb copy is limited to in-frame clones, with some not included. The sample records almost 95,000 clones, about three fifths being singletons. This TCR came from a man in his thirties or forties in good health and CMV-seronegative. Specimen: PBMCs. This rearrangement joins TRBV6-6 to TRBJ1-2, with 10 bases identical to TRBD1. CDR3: CASRTPGTGVNYGYTF. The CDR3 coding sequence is TGTGCCAGCAGAACGCCAGGGACAGGGGTAAACTATGGCTACACCTTC.